The 20 T cell receptor beta chains below come from one sample, sequenced in a study of blood T cell repertoires in COVID-19. Profiled with immunoSEQ multiplex PCR; TCRdb holds only in-frame clones, not every one. Of 90,000 to 110,000 clones in the sample, approximately 82% were seen once. Specimen: peripheral blood. The receptors shown here come from a woman over 75 with active or convalescent COVID-19.

The chain combines TRBV24-1 with TRBJ1-4, with D maybe TRBD1 (5 bases). V gave up 2 bases and J gave up 7 bases, with 13 bases separating them. CDR3 size: 15 residues. The V gene's germline CDR1 is KGHDR and CDR2 SFDVKD. In nucleotides, the CDR3 is TGTGCCACCAGTGATTCAGGGATCACGGGTGAAAAACTGTTTTTT. This encodes CATSDSGITGEKLFF.

The chain combines TRBV15 with TRBJ2-2; tentatively, D is TRBD2 (6 bases). The CDR3 has 14 amino acids. The V gene lost 0 bases and the J gene lost 12 bases, with 14 bases spanning the gap. CDR1 and CDR2 (germline): LNHNV, YYDKDF (reference sequence). The CDR3 reads CATSRETGAGKLFF. The CDR3 coding sequence is TGTGCCACCAGCAGAGAGACCGGGGCGGGAAAGCTGTTTTTT.

The V and J genes are TRBV10-1 and TRBJ2-1; 9 nucleotides line up with TRBD2. The germline V gene encodes CDR1 WNHNN and CDR2 SYGVQD (reference sequence). This CDR3 has 13 amino acids. The J segment lost 9 bases and the V segment lost 2 bases, leaving 2 bases of the junction unmatched. Here the CDR3 DNA reads TGCGCCAGCAGTGAGGGGACTAGCTCTGAGCAGTTCTTC. It yields the protein CASSEGTSSEQFF.

The chain recombines TRBV6-4 with TRBJ2-3, with D unclear. Germline V CDR1 and CDR2: MRHNA, SNTAGT. The length of the CDR3 is 14 residues. V gave up 3 bases and J gave up 0 bases, with 7 bases separating them. CDR3 amino acids: CASSETSSTDTQYF. DNA for the CDR3: TGTGCCAGCAGTGAAACCAGTAGCACAGATACGCAGTATTTT.

This clone has a handful of counts. The chain carries TRBV7-9 and TRBJ2-1, with D perhaps TRBD1 (6 bases). The germline V gene has CDR1 SEHNR and CDR2 FQNEAQ (reference sequence). V dropped 0 bases and J dropped 10 bases, with 13 bases sitting between them. The CDR3 runs 14 residues. CDR3 protein: CASSLAGSDREQFF. The DNA of the CDR3 is TGTGCCAGCAGCTTAGCTGGGTCCGACAGGGAGCAGTTCTTC.

The rearrangement joins TRBV6-1 to TRBJ2-1, with 8 bases matching TRBD2. The CDR3 has 14 amino acids. Germline-derived CDR1 and CDR2 are MNHNS and SASEGT. Trimming cost V 3 bases and J 5 bases; bases outside gene matches: 3. CDR3 amino acids: CASSEFSGDNEQFF. Here the CDR3 DNA reads TGTGCCAGCAGTGAGTTTAGCGGGGACAATGAGCAGTTCTTC.

The CDR3 spells CASSIPGSGANVLTF. The CDR3 DNA is TGCGCCAGCAGCATTCCGGGGAGCGGGGCCAACGTCCTGACTTTC. This chain joins TRBV5-1 and TRBJ2-6, with D perhaps matching TRBD2 (5 bases). The V gene lost 4 bases and the J gene lost 4 bases, with 12 bases spanning the gap. The CDR3 is made up of 15 amino acids. Germline V CDR1 and CDR2: SGHRS, YFSETQ.

This clone was found a few times. The chain has TRBV2 and TRBJ1-6; D is perhaps TRBD1 (6 bases). Germline V gene sequence: CDR1 SNHLY, CDR2 FYNNEI. The CDR3 is made up of 15 amino acids. The V gene lost 4 bases and the J gene lost 7 bases, with 14 bases spanning the gap. CDR3 loop: CASSGTAPWNSPLHF. The CDR3 DNA follows: TGTGCCAGCAGTGGGACAGCCCCCTGGAATTCACCCCTCCACTTT.

This chain joins TRBV5-1 and TRBJ2-1; 9 bases agree with TRBD2. V lost 0 bases, J lost 6 bases, and 10 bases stayed unmatched. The CDR3 length is 17 residues. Germline values: CDR1 SGHRS, CDR2 YFSETQ. Here the CDR3 DNA reads TGCGCCAGCAGCTTGGCCCAGGAGCTAGCGGGACGCAATGAGCAGTTCTTC. It is translated as CASSLAQELAGRNEQFF.

The chain links TRBV11-2 to TRBJ2-7, with D maybe TRBD1 (5 bases). The CDR3 length is 16 residues. From germline, CDR1 is SGHAT and CDR2 FQNNGV. The V end was cut by 4 bases, the J end by 1 base, with 17 bases between. CDR3 sequence: CASSSPRQQVSYEQYF. In DNA form, the CDR3 reads TGTGCCAGCAGCTCCCCGAGACAGCAAGTATCCTACGAGCAGTACTTC.

This clone was found a few times. This chain links TRBV19 with TRBJ2-5; no definite D call. V was shortened by 4 bases and J by 7 bases, with 13 bases between the two germline ends. This CDR3 is built from 13 residues. CDR1 is LNHDA, CDR2 SQIVND, per germline (reference sequence). CDR3 in amino acids: CASSTVNSVTQYF. The DNA for the CDR3 is TGTGCCAGTAGTACTGTGAATAGTGTGACCCAGTACTTC.

The chain uses TRBV2 and TRBJ2-1; perhaps TRBD2 as D (6 bases). Trimming pared 3 bases from V and 7 bases from J, leaving 19 bases between. Germline assignment: CDR1 SNHLY and CDR2 FYNNEI. The CDR3 is 16 amino acids. CDR3 nucleotides: TGTGCCAGCAGTGAGGGGGGTCTAGCGAGAGTTAATGAGCAGTTCTTC. The encoded protein is CASSEGGLARVNEQFF.

The chain joins TRBV5-1 to TRBJ1-2; tentatively, D is TRBD1 (5 bases). This CDR3 has 14 amino acids. From germline, CDR1 is SGHRS and CDR2 YFSETQ. V dropped 0 bases and J dropped 4 bases, with 10 bases sitting between them. CDR3 DNA: TGCGCCAGCAGCTTGGGACAGCTAGTCTATGGCTACACCTTC. Translation gives CASSLGQLVYGYTF.

The chain couples TRBV5-5 to TRBJ2-7; tentatively, D is TRBD2 (6 bases). Germline CDR1 is SGHKS and CDR2 is YYEKEE (reference sequence). Trimming stripped 6 bases from V and 3 bases from J, with 13 bases between. This CDR3 region has 13 residues. In nucleotides, the CDR3 is TGTGCCAGCACCCTGGGGGGTTACTACGAGCAGTACTTC. Protein sequence: CASTLGGYYEQYF.

This clone came up a few times. The rearrangement uses TRBV7-3 and TRBJ2-3, with TRBD2 identical over 11 bases. This CDR3 contains 14 residues. The germline V gene has CDR1 SGHTA and CDR2 FQGTGA. J lost 6 bases, V lost 1 base, and 0 bases had no gene match. The CDR3 DNA is TGTGCCAGCAGCTTAATAGCGGGAGGGGATACGCAGTATTTT. Protein product: CASSLIAGGDTQYF.

A single count supports this clone. CDR3 protein: CASSLDLSGANVLTF. CDR3 DNA: TGTGCCAGCAGCTTGGATCTCTCTGGGGCCAACGTCCTGACTTTC. The V gene is TRBV5-5, the J gene TRBJ2-6, with no clear D. Germline assignment: CDR1 SGHKS and CDR2 YYEKEE (reference sequence). Trimming cost V 0 bases and J 0 bases, with 4 bases left between them. The CDR3 has 15 amino acids. Drawing the rest from reference TRBV5-5 and TRBJ2-6, the complete variable domain is DAGVTQSPTHLIKTRGQQVTLRCSPISGHKSVSWYQQVLGQGPQFIFQYYEKEERGRGNFPDRFSARQFPNYSSELNVNALLLGDSALYLCASSLDLSGANVLTFGAGSRLTVL.

The V call is TRBV29-1, the J call TRBJ2-2; TRBD2 matches 9 bases. This CDR3 is 15 amino acids long. Germline assignment: CDR1 SQVTM and CDR2 ANQGSEA. The V segment lost 3 bases and the J segment 2 bases; nucleotides outside the gene matches: 4. As DNA, the CDR3 is TGCAGCGTTGATGGCGGGAGGGCCAACACCGGGGAGCTGTTTTTT. This gives the protein CSVDGGRANTGELFF.

The chain couples TRBV3-1 (or the pseudogene TRBV3-2) to TRBJ1-2; D gene uncertain. Germline CDR1 LGHDT, CDR2 YNNKEL (reference sequence). Deletions cut 0 bases from V and 4 bases from J, with 15 bases between. The CDR3 is made up of 16 amino acids. CDR3 DNA: TGTGCCAGCAGCCAAGAAAGGCAGGCCTTTCCCTATGGCTACACCTTC. As protein: CASSQERQAFPYGYTF.

The CDR3 spells CASSQTGSTDTQYF. CDR3 coding DNA: TGTGCCAGCAGCCAGACAGGGTCCACAGATACGCAGTATTTT. This chain joins TRBV5-4 and TRBJ2-3, with 7 bases identical to TRBD1. CDR1 and CDR2 from the germline V gene are SGHNT and YYREEE (reference sequence). Losses at the gene ends were 4 bases for V and 2 bases for J; bases not matched to a gene: 4. CDR3 length: 14 amino acids.

In this sample, this clone turned up once. This chain joins TRBV18 and TRBJ1-1, with no clear D. The V gene lost 6 bases and the J gene lost 2 bases, with 13 bases spanning the gap. The germline V gene has CDR1 KGHSH and CDR2 LQKENI. This CDR3 is 14 amino acids long. The CDR3 here is CASSPTTGNTEAFF. The CDR3 nucleotides are TGTGCCAGCTCTCCGACGACGGGTAACACTGAAGCTTTCTTT.